One T cell receptor (beta chain) is described in this entry. Its antigen is undetermined. This sample was included in a study of cytomegalovirus exposure and HLA in healthy donors. About the study: Clustering assigned over 70% of the approximately 400 genotyped donors to the Caucasian-associated ancestry cluster.

Amplification used 60 Vbeta primers and 13 Jbeta primers. Generated by immunoSEQ multiplex PCR, the TCRdb table keeps only in-frame clones and is missing some. The table has about 170,000 clones, about 72% seen once. Study-level points and caveats: In a later analysis, a missense DCLRE1C variant was linked to TCR beta V- and J-gene trimming. Per a later analysis, 15,000 to 20,000 TCR beta sequences showed association with HLA alleles at 0.05 false discovery rate.

This TCR was sampled from a human donor in good health. Sequencing was done on a sample of PBMCs.

CDR3 loop: CASSHEPTEETQYF. The CDR3 bases are TGTGCCAGCAGCCACGAGCCAACCGAAGAGACCCAGTACTTC. The J gene is TRBJ2-5, the V gene TRBV4-2; D is ambiguous. Germline CDR1 reads LGHNA; CDR2 reads YNFKEQ. Trimming shortened V by 3 bases and J by 3 bases, and 11 bases separated the two germline ends. The CDR3 length is 14 residues.